Below are 2 T cell receptor beta chains sequenced from a single sample in a study of blood T cell repertoires in COVID-19. TCRdb's copy holds only in-frame clones and misses some; the assay was immunoSEQ multiplex PCR. Altogether roughly 65,000 clones are present, around 84% being singletons, with the ten largest covering roughly 4%. Sequencing was done on a sample of peripheral blood. The receptors were sampled from a man aged 50 to 59 with acute or convalescent COVID-19.

The CDR3 DNA follows: TGCGCCAGCAGCCCGGCTAGCGGGGCCTATGAGCAGTTCTTC. It codes for CASSPASGAYEQFF. The gene calls are TRBV5-1 and TRBJ2-1; 9 positions match TRBD2. The V segment lost 4 bases and the J segment 8 bases; nucleotides outside the gene matches: 7. The CDR3 is 14 amino acids. Germline V lookup: CDR1 SGHRS, CDR2 YFSETQ.

The chain is built from TRBV19 and TRBJ2-7, with D maybe TRBD2 (5 bases). The V gene lost 5 bases and the J gene lost 5 bases, with 16 bases spanning the gap. CDR1 LNHDA and CDR2 SQIVND come from the germline V gene (reference sequence). This CDR3 has 14 residues. CDR3 bases: TGTGCCAGTAGTGGGTTGGGTCTCGGGGACGAGCAGTACTTC. It yields the protein CASSGLGLGDEQYF. Supplemented by reference TRBV19 and TRBJ2-7, the full variable domain reads DGGITQSPKYLFRKEGQNVTLSCEQNLNHDAMYWYRQDPGQGLRLIYYSQIVNDFQKGDIAEGYSVSREKKESFPLTVTSAQKNPTAFYLCASSGLGLGDEQYFGPGTRLTVT.